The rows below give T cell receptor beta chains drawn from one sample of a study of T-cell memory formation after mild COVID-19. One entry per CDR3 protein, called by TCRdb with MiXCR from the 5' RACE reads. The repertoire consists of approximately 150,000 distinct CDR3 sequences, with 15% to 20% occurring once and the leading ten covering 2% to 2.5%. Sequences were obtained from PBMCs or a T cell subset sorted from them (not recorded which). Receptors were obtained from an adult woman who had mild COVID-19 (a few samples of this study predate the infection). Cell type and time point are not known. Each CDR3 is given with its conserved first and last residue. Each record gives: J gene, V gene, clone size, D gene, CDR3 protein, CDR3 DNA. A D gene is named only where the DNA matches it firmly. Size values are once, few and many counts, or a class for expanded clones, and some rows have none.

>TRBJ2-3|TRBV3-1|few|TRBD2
CASSLGSGGISLDTQYF
TGTGCCAGCAGCCTGGGTAGCGGGGGGATAAGCCTGGATACGCAGTATTTT
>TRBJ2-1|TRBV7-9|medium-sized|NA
CASSLGQGPNEQFF
TGTGCCAGCAGCTTAGGCCAAGGTCCTAATGAGCAGTTCTTC
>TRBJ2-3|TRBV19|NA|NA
CASTSGNTQYF
TGTGCCAGCACCTCCGGAAATACGCAGTATTTT
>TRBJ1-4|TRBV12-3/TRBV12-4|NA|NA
CASSLTGANEKLFF
TGTGCCAGCAGTTTGACAGGAGCTAATGAAAAACTGTTTTTT
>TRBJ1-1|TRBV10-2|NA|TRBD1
CASSNRGRGTEAFF
TGCGCCAGCAGTAACAGGGGAAGAGGCACTGAAGCTTTCTTT
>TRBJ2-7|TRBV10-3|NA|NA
CAISGSAGTSYEQYF
TGTGCCATCAGTGGATCGGCGGGTACCTCCTACGAGCAGTACTTC
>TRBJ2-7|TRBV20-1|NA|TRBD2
CSASVSGRASIYEQYF
TGCAGTGCTAGTGTTAGCGGGAGGGCCAGTATCTACGAGCAGTACTTC
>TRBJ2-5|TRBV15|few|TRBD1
CATRRGQVQETQYF
TGTGCCACCAGAAGAGGACAGGTTCAAGAGACCCAGTACTTC
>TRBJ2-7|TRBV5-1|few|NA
CASSLRQGSYEQYF
TGCGCCAGCAGCTTGCGTCAGGGCTCCTACGAGCAGTACTTC
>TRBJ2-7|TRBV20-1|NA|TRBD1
CSARKVGGRYEQYF
TGCAGTGCTAGAAAAGTAGGGGGCAGGTACGAGCAGTACTTC
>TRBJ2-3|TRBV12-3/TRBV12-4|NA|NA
CASSLLLTGATDTQYF
TGTGCCAGCAGTCTTCTACTTACAGGAGCCACAGATACGCAGTATTTT
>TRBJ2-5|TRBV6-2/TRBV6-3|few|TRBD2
CASSYGSGLAGETQYF
TGTGCCAGCAGTTACGGATCGGGACTAGCGGGAGAGACCCAGTACTTC
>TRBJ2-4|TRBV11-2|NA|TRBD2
CASSPLAGSAKNIQYF
TGTGCCAGCAGCCCACTAGCGGGATCAGCCAAAAACATTCAGTACTTC
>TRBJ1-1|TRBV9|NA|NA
CASSAMGRDTEAFF
TGTGCCAGCAGCGCCATGGGACGGGACACTGAAGCTTTCTTT
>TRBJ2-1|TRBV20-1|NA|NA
CSASSTGREQFF
TGCAGTGCTAGTTCTACAGGGCGGGAGCAGTTCTTC
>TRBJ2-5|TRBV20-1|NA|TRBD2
CSARDHPGLAFQCF
TGCAGTGCTAGAGATCACCCCGGACTAGCGTTTCAGTGCTTC
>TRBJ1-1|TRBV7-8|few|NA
CASSFGGLMNTEAFF
TGTGCCAGCAGCTTTGGCGGCCTGATGAACACTGAAGCTTTCTTT
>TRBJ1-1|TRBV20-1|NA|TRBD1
CSVDTQGLNTEAFF
TGCAGTGTCGATACACAGGGGTTGAACACTGAAGCTTTCTTT
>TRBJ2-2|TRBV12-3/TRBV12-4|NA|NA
CASSLQTSTGELFF
TGTGCCAGCAGTTTACAGACTAGTACCGGGGAGCTGTTTTTT
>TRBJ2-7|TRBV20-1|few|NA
CSAGYAGTGTHEQYF
TGCAGTGCTGGCTACGCTGGGACTGGGACCCACGAGCAGTACTTC
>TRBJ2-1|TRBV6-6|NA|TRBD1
CAGTRQGSNEQFF
TGTGCCGGGACGAGACAGGGAAGCAATGAGCAGTTCTTC
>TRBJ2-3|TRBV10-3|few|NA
CAISEFGLITDTQYF
TGTGCCATCAGTGAATTCGGACTTATCACAGATACGCAGTATTTT
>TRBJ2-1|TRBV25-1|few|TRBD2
CASSETSGRAKVEQFF
TGTGCCAGCAGTGAGACTAGCGGGAGGGCCAAGGTTGAGCAGTTCTTC
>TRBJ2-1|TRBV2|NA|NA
CASGGEVEQFF
TGTGCCAGCGGGGGTGAGGTTGAGCAGTTCTTC
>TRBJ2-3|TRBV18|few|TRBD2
CASSPRIAGGTDTQYF
TGTGCCAGCTCACCACGGATAGCGGGAGGCACAGATACGCAGTATTTT
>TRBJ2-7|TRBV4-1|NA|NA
CASSLTGTESEQYF
TGCGCCAGCAGCCTCACCGGGACCGAGTCCGAGCAGTACTTC
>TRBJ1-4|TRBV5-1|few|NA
CASSRTPTNEKLFF
TGCGCCAGCAGCAGAACCCCAACTAATGAAAAACTGTTTTTT
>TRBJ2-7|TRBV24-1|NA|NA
CATSGPTGSEQYF
TGTGCCACCAGTGGTCCAACAGGGTCCGAGCAGTACTTC
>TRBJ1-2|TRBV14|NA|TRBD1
CASSHARGHGYTF
TGTGCCAGCAGCCATGCGAGGGGGCACGGCTACACCTTC
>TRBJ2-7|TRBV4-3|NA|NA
CASSQEGGDSSRAYEQYF
TGCGCCAGCAGCCAAGAAGGAGGGGATAGCTCTCGAGCTTACGAGCAGTACTTC
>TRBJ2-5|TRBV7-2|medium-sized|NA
CASSPPPGLETQYF
TGTGCCAGCAGCCCACCCCCGGGACTAGAGACCCAGTACTTC
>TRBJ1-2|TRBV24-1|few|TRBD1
CATSDRRTGTTNYGYTF
TGTGCCACCAGTGACCGCAGGACAGGGACAACTAACTATGGCTACACCTTC
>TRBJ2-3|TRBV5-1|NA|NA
CASTPPGGRLTDTQYF
TGCGCCAGCACTCCCCCTGGGGGACGGCTCACAGATACGCAGTATTTT
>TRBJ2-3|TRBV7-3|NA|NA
CASSPLGITTDTQYF
TGTGCCAGCAGCCCCCTGGGCATCACCACAGATACGCAGTATTTT
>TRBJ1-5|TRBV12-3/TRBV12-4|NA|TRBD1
CASSWTGGQPQHF
TGTGCCAGCAGTTGGACAGGGGGTCAGCCCCAGCATTTT
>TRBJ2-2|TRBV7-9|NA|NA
CASSLSPTGAGELFF
TGTGCCAGCAGCTTAAGTCCCACGGGCGCCGGGGAGCTGTTTTTT
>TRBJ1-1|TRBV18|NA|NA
CASSLTWGNTEAFF
TGTGCCAGCTCCCTCACTTGGGGGAACACTGAAGCTTTCTTT
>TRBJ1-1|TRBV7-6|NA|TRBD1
CASGRDRANTEAFF
TGTGCCAGCGGTAGGGACAGGGCGAACACTGAAGCTTTCTTT
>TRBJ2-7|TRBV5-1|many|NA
CASSSQGYEQYF
TGCGCCAGCAGCTCGCAGGGGTACGAGCAGTACTTC
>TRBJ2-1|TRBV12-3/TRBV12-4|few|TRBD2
CASSPGTGLGLAGGPTYNEQFF
TGTGCCAGCAGCCCGGGGACAGGGCTCGGACTAGCGGGGGGCCCAACCTACAATGAGCAGTTCTTC
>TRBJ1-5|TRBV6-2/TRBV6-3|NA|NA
CASSPWGGSNQPQHF
TGTGCCAGCAGCCCCTGGGGGGGTAGCAATCAGCCCCAGCATTTT
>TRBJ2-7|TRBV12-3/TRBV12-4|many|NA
CASSSTSGSSYEQYF
TGTGCCAGCAGTTCGACAAGCGGAAGCTCCTACGAGCAGTACTTC
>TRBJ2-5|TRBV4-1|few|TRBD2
CASSQGVASGGETQYF
TGCGCCAGCAGCCAAGGGGTAGCCAGCGGGGGGGAGACCCAGTACTTC
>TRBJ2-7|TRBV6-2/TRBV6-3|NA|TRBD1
CASIEGTGSYEQYF
TGTGCCAGCATCGAGGGGACAGGGTCCTACGAGCAGTACTTC
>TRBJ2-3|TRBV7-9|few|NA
CASSLQSSTDTQYF
TGTGCCAGCAGCTTACAGTCTAGCACAGATACGCAGTATTTT
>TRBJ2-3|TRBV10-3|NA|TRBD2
CAIGPSGKSTDTQYF
TGTGCCATCGGGCCTAGCGGGAAAAGCACAGATACGCAGTATTTT
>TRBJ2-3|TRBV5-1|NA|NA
CASSDPGTPKPDTQYF
TGCGCCAGCAGCGACCCCGGGACACCGAAGCCAGATACGCAGTATTTT
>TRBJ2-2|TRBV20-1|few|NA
CSTLPLLNTGELFF
TGCAGTACCCTCCCGCTGTTGAACACCGGGGAGCTGTTTTTT
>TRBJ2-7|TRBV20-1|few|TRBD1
CSASDRDYEQYF
TGCAGTGCTAGTGACAGGGACTACGAGCAGTACTTC
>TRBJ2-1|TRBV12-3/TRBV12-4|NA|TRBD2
CASTPRGSGYNEQFF
TGTGCCAGCACCCCTCGCGGGAGTGGCTACAATGAGCAGTTCTTC